The rows below give T cell receptor beta chains drawn from one sample of a study of shared clonotypes between healthy human individuals. The table came from immunoSEQ multiplex PCR; TCRdb's copy has only in-frame clones and leaves some out. The sample shows around 330,000 clones, 74% of them seen only once. The sequencing input was memory CD4+ T cells sorted from blood. The source is a man younger than 40 in good health. Each CDR3 is given with its conserved first and last residue. A D gene is named only where the DNA matches it firmly. Clone size is given for some rows only: seen once, a few or many times, or a class if the clone is expanded.

D,J,size,V,CDR3,DNA
.,TRBJ1-2,.,TRBV28,CASSIGTPGTYGYTF,TGTGCCAGCAGCATCGGGACTCCCGGCACCTATGGCTACACCTTC
.,TRBJ2-7,.,TRBV19,CASSIGGSGTYEQYF,TGTGCCAGTAGTATCGGCGGTAGCGGCACCTACGAGCAGTACTTC
TRBD2,TRBJ2-1,.,TRBV4-2,CASSQDASGTNEQFF,TGTGCCAGCAGCCAAGACGCTAGCGGAACCAATGAGCAGTTCTTC
.,TRBJ2-6,.,TRBV5-3,CARLPIVVNKVGPF,TGTGCCAGACTGCCTATAGTGGTGAACAAAGTCGGGCCTTTC
.,TRBJ2-7,few,TRBV27,CASSFLDEQYF,TGTGCCAGCAGTTTTCTCGACGAGCAGTACTTC
TRBD2,TRBJ2-1,.,TRBV14,CASSQVRGDEQFF,TGTGCCAGCAGCCAAGTTCGGGGGGATGAGCAGTTCTTC
.,TRBJ2-5,.,TRBV18,CASSERGGQETQYF,TGTGCCAGCTCAGAACGAGGGGGGCAAGAGACCCAGTACTTC
.,TRBJ2-1,.,TRBV19,CASSQEVSTFF,TGTGCCAGTAGTCAGGAGGTTTCGACGTTCTTC
TRBD1,TRBJ2-3,.,TRBV11-2,CASSQNRGPSTDTQYF,TGTGCCAGCAGCCAGAACAGGGGCCCGAGCACAGATACGCAGTATTTT
.,TRBJ2-3,once,TRBV7-8,CASSLNNNPRATQYF,TGTGCCAGCAGCTTAAATAATAATCCTCGGGCTACGCAGTATTTT
.,TRBJ2-7,.,TRBV5-1,CASSLPSDEQYF,TGCGCCAGCAGCTTGCCCTCCGACGAGCAGTACTTC
.,TRBJ2-1,.,TRBV11-3,CASSLVGDEQFF,TGTGCCAGCAGCTTAGTAGGCGATGAGCAGTTCTTC
TRBD1,TRBJ2-3,many,TRBV10-3,CAINPGQGADTQYF,TGTGCCATCAACCCGGGACAGGGAGCAGATACGCAGTATTTT
.,TRBJ2-4,.,TRBV2,CASRWGEGVENIQYF,TGTGCCAGCAGATGGGGCGAGGGAGTAGAAAACATTCAGTACTTC
.,TRBJ2-7,.,TRBV19,CASRISHFLFGEQYF,TGTGCCAGTAGGATTAGTCACTTCCTTTTCGGGGAGCAGTACTTC
.,TRBJ1-1,.,TRBV5-1,CASSWTMNTEAFF,TGCGCCAGCAGCTGGACCATGAACACTGAAGCTTTCTTT
.,TRBJ1-4,.,TRBV6-5,CASSFGQIVGEKLFF,TGTGCCAGCAGTTTCGGACAGATCGTTGGAGAAAAACTGTTTTTT
.,TRBJ2-1,.,TRBV2,CASRGSGSSYNEQFF,TGTGCCAGCAGGGGTAGCGGCAGCTCCTACAATGAGCAGTTCTTC
.,TRBJ2-7,.,TRBV5-4,CASSLAGGGADEQYF,TGTGCCAGCAGCTTGGCGGGCGGTGGGGCGGACGAGCAGTACTTC
TRBD2,TRBJ2-3,.,TRBV10-3,CAISRNPTSGSADTQYF,TGTGCCATCAGTAGAAACCCGACTAGCGGGAGTGCAGATACGCAGTATTTT
.,TRBJ2-5,few,TRBV11-2,CASSPGSGVSETQYF,TGTGCCAGCAGCCCCGGGAGTGGGGTTTCAGAGACCCAGTACTTC
TRBD2,TRBJ2-1,once,TRBV7-3,CASSQGTSGRADNEQFF,TGTGCCAGCAGCCAGGGCACTAGCGGGAGGGCAGACAATGAGCAGTTCTTC
TRBD1,TRBJ2-2,.,TRBV19,CASSIRPGGGSNTGELFF,TGTGCCAGTAGTATACGCCCAGGGGGCGGATCGAACACCGGGGAGCTGTTTTTT